A single sample gave rise to the 24 T cell receptor beta chains below, sequenced in a study of immune characterization of retroperitoneal liposarcoma. TCRdb re-analysed the PCR reads in MiXCR, keeping a single row per CDR3 protein. The sample has around 19,000 distinct CDR3 sequences; 35% to 45% are singletons. Sequencing was done on a sample of blood. The source of these receptors is a male donor with retroperitoneal liposarcoma.

This clonotype was detected ten times or more. V is TRBV11-3 and J is TRBJ2-2; D might be TRBD1 (5 bases). CDR1 and CDR2 (germline): SGHNT, YENEEA. With 5 bases removed from V and 2 bases from J, the gap between germline ends came to 15 bases. The CDR3 length is 16 residues. The CDR3 loop reads CASSPYDSTNTGELFF. The CDR3 DNA sequence: TGTGCCAGCAGCCCGTACGACAGCACTAACACCGGGGAGCTGTTTTTT.

The chain carries TRBV12-3 or TRBV12-4 and TRBJ2-5; weak D call: TRBD1 (6 bases). The J call may be faulty, since TRBJ2-1 better matches the DNA end. The CDR3 runs 13 residues. This chain's CDR3 is CASSLLDSYEQFF. CDR3 bases: TGTGCCAGCAGTTTACTGGACAGCTACGAGCAGTTCTTC.

By its share, this clonotype is large (0.1 to 1%). In DNA form, the CDR3 reads TGTGCCAGCAGCGACGTAGCGGGAGGGCTTCAAGGAGAGACCCAGTACTTC. Its translation: CASSDVAGGLQGETQYF. The chain combines TRBV7-2 with TRBJ2-5; 11 bases fit TRBD2. CDR1 SGHTA and CDR2 FQGNSA come from the germline V gene. The V segment lost 5 bases and the J segment 4 bases; nucleotides outside the gene matches: 12. This CDR3 region has 17 residues.

Many counts were recorded for this clonotype. This rearrangement joins TRBV11-3 to TRBJ2-3; D remains ambiguous. Germline CDR1 SGHNT, CDR2 YENEEA. This CDR3 is 14 amino acids long. V lost 5 bases and J 0 bases, leaving 9 bases between the germline ends. The chain's CDR3 is CASSVHGSTDTQYF. CDR3 bases: TGTGCCAGCAGCGTACACGGTAGCACAGATACGCAGTATTTT.

The V and J genes are TRBV5-4 and TRBJ2-3; 10 bases line up with TRBD1. V gave up 0 bases and J gave up 4 bases; unmatched junction bases: 2. In germline, CDR1 is SGHNT, CDR2 YYREEE (reference sequence). There are 15 residues in the CDR3. The CDR3 protein is CASSLGGTGADTQYF. The CDR3 bases are TGTGCCAGCAGCTTGGGAGGGACAGGGGCAGATACGCAGTATTTT.

V and J are TRBV12-3 or TRBV12-4 and TRBJ2-1, with D perhaps TRBD2 (6 bases). The V and J ends lost 6 bases and 10 bases respectively, with 16 bases between them. This CDR3 comprises 13 residues. DNA of the CDR3: TGTGCCAGCAGCCCTCGACTAGATGGCGAGCAGTTCTTC. This gives the protein CASSPRLDGEQFF.

The chain links TRBV4-1 to TRBJ2-7; possibly TRBD2 for D (6 bases). This CDR3 has 15 residues. Germline CDR1 and CDR2: MGHRA and YSYEKL. The V end lost 0 bases, the J end lost 4 bases, and 13 bases lay between the germline ends. The CDR3 nucleotides are TGCGCCAGCAGCCAAGACCCGGGACTGAAATACGAGCAGTACTTC. This sequence encodes CASSQDPGLKYEQYF.

Judged by abundance, this clonotype is medium-sized (0.01 to 0.1%). The J gene is TRBJ2-1, the V gene TRBV11-3, with 7 nucleotides matching TRBD2. The J segment lost 2 bases and the V segment lost 5 bases, leaving 6 bases of the junction unmatched. Germline V lookup: CDR1 SGHNT, CDR2 YENEEA. The CDR3 runs 15 residues. DNA of the CDR3: TGTGCCAGCAGCCGCGGGGGAGAACCCTACAATGAGCAGTTCTTC. Protein product: CASSRGGEPYNEQFF.

This clonotype showed up many times. The CDR3 loop reads CASTQSLAGDSNEQFF. The CDR3 DNA is TGTGCCAGCACCCAAAGCCTAGCGGGAGACTCTAATGAGCAGTTCTTC. This chain connects TRBV6-6 to TRBJ2-1; 10 positions agree with TRBD2. This CDR3 has 16 residues. Germline V lookup: CDR1 MNHNY, CDR2 SVGAGI (reference sequence). V was pared by 7 bases and J by 7 bases, with 13 bases of the junction left unmatched.

This clonotype turned up a few times. This chain connects TRBV6-1 to TRBJ2-3; D remains unclear. In germline, CDR1 is MNHNS, CDR2 SASEGT. Trimming took 4 bases from V and 2 from J, leaving 16 bases between them. The length of the CDR3 is 16 residues. CDR3 in DNA: TGTGCCAGCAGTGGCGGACGCCGAAGCTTCACAGATACGCAGTATTTT. Translating it yields CASSGGRRSFTDTQYF.

The chain uses TRBV6-1 and TRBJ2-3; 10 bases align to TRBD1. The CDR3 is made up of 14 amino acids. Germline V gives CDR1 MNHNS, CDR2 SASEGT. V shed 4 bases and J 3 bases; nucleotides not matched to a gene: 1. The CDR3 loop is CASSADRGTDTQYF. CDR3 coding DNA: TGTGCCAGCAGTGCGGACAGGGGGACAGATACGCAGTATTTT.

The V call is TRBV12-3 or TRBV12-4, the J call TRBJ2-5; 10 bases agree with TRBD2. The end of the DNA fits TRBJ2-7 better, so the J call may be wrong. There are 16 residues in the CDR3. In nucleotides, the CDR3 is TGTGCCAGCAGTGAGGCGTCTAGCGGGGGACTTTACGAGCAGTACTTC. The encoded protein is CASSEASSGGLYEQYF.

This clonotype was counted between two and nine times. One end of the junction varies from germline; a read error may be responsible. The CDR3: CASSEPPPPEQYF. CDR3 DNA: TGTGCCAGCAGTGAACCACCCCCCCCCGAGCAGTACTTC. The chain links TRBV10-2 to TRBJ2-7; no clear D. Germline V gene data show CDR1 as WSHSY and CDR2 as SAAADI. The CDR3 is 13 amino acids.

This clonotype occurred a few times. This chain's CDR3 is CASSLRRKLQAFF. The CDR3 DNA follows: TGTGCCAGCAGCTTACGCAGGAAACTACAAGCTTTCTTT. The chain employs TRBV11-3 and TRBJ1-1, with D unresolved. CDR1 and CDR2 (germline): SGHNT, YENEEA. Trimming removed 2 bases at V and 9 bases at J, with 13 bases between. The CDR3 is 13 amino acids.

In its sample, this clonotype was seen a few times. This chain's CDR3 is CASSEGAGGPDTQYF. The CDR3 DNA sequence: TGTGCCAGCAGTGAAGGCGCGGGGGGCCCAGATACGCAGTATTTT. The chain joins TRBV6-1 to TRBJ2-3, with 8 nucleotides matching TRBD2. Germline CDR1 and CDR2: MNHNS and SASEGT. This CDR3 has 15 amino acids. J lost 4 bases, V lost 1 base, and 4 bases had no gene match.

This chain links TRBV12-3 or TRBV12-4 with TRBJ2-7, with unresolved D. TRBJ2-5 explains the end of the DNA better; the J call may be wrong. This CDR3 has 16 amino acids. Here the CDR3 DNA reads TGTGCCAGCAGAGGCCCCGAAGGCCGCTTGAGAGAGACCCAGTACTTC. Translating it yields CASRGPEGRLRETQYF.

The rearrangement links TRBV11-2 to TRBJ2-1; no definite D call. Trimming stripped 5 bases from V and 4 bases from J, with 15 bases between. The germline V gene encodes CDR1 SGHAT and CDR2 FQNNGV. The CDR3 runs 15 residues. This chain's CDR3 is CASSPPGALYNEQFF. Here the CDR3 DNA reads TGTGCCAGCAGCCCTCCCGGCGCCTTATACAATGAGCAGTTCTTC.

This clonotype has ten or more counts. The genes are TRBV10-3 and TRBJ2-1, with TRBD2 identical over 7 bases. There are 16 residues in the CDR3. Germline values: CDR1 ENHRY, CDR2 SYGVKD. V was pared by 2 bases and J by 6 bases, with 10 bases of the junction left unmatched. In DNA, the CDR3 is TGTGCCATCAGTGAGGCTAGCGGAATCGGGGGCAATGAGCAGTTCTTC. Encoded protein: CAISEASGIGGNEQFF.

This rearrangement joins TRBV6-1 to TRBJ1-1; maybe TRBD1 (5 bases). Deletions cut 5 bases from V and 6 bases from J, with 16 bases between. The germline V gene has CDR1 MNHNS and CDR2 SASEGT. This CDR3 has 14 amino acids. DNA for the CDR3: TGTGCCAGCAGTTACGGGGGGTGGGGGTCTGAAGCTTTCTTT. This translates into CASSYGGWGSEAFF.

The V gene is TRBV12-3 or TRBV12-4, the J gene TRBJ2-1; 7 positions match TRBD2. The CDR3 sequence is 13 residues long. Unmatched junction bases numbered 15, after V lost 9 bases and J lost 13 bases. Here the CDR3 reads CASLPGGTGTQFF. CDR3 coding DNA: TGTGCCAGTCTCCCCGGGGGGACGGGGACCCAGTTCTTC.

This rearrangement joins TRBV6-1 to TRBJ2-5, with 16 bases fitting TRBD2. The J call is uncertain, as TRBJ2-1 better fits the DNA end. This CDR3 spans 18 amino acids. Germline-derived CDR1 and CDR2 are MNHNS and SASEGT. The CDR3 region is CASTTGTSGRAYYNEQFF. The CDR3 region has the DNA TGTGCCAGCACCACCGGGACTAGCGGGAGGGCCTATTACAATGAGCAGTTCTTC.

V and J are TRBV12-5 and TRBJ2-3; tentatively, D is TRBD1 (5 bases). The J call may be mistaken, given a closer DNA end match to TRBJ2-7. Germline V gene data show CDR1 as LGHNT and CDR2 as FRNRAP. The CDR3 spans 13 residues. This CDR3 reads CASQGPSIYEQYF. The CDR3 DNA reads TGTGCTAGTCAGGGCCCTTCCATCTACGAGCAGTACTTC.

This clonotype was recorded at least ten times. J is TRBJ2-1 and V is TRBV12-3 or TRBV12-4; 7 bases are a match to TRBD2. The better agreement between TRBJ2-7 and the DNA end casts doubt on the J call. CDR3 length: 15 amino acids. The CDR3, as DNA: TGTGCCAGCAGTTTGGGAGGGAACTCCTACAATGAGCAGTACTTC. This gives the protein CASSLGGNSYNEQYF.

At least ten counts were recorded for this clonotype. The chain uses TRBV11-2 and TRBJ2-1; D unresolved. The CDR3 spans 15 residues. CDR1 is SGHAT and CDR2 is FQNNGV in the germline V gene. The ends were cut back, 3 bases at V and 13 bases at J, with 22 bases in the middle. In DNA, the CDR3 is TGTGCCAGCAGCTTTGCGTCACAGAGTCAAGAGACCCAGTTCTTC. Residues: CASSFASQSQETQFF.